This T cell receptor beta chain was retrieved from a study of OX40 agonist ivuxolimab in advanced cancers. As for the study in general: Clinicians treated patients with ivuxolimab, an agonistic anti-OX40 (CD134) antibody. Six ivuxolimab dose levels, 0.01 to 10 mg/kg, were given intravenously every 2 weeks.

The cohort excluded patients with autoimmune disease history or systemic immunosuppression. Repertoires were generated with immunoSEQ multiplex PCR, while TCRdb's copy carries only in-frame clones and drops some. In the table there are 70,000 to 85,000 clones, around 90% of which are singletons. The clonotype originates from an adult with an advanced solid tumor such as melanoma, head and neck, liver or kidney cancer. The sequences come from CD4+ or CD8+ T cells sorted from blood, collected in a trial of the OX40 agonist ivuxolimab.

The CDR3 region is CASSTSGMNTEAFF. The CDR3 DNA sequence: TGTGCCAGCAGTACTTCAGGGATGAACACTGAAGCTTTCTTT. The J gene is TRBJ1-1, the V gene TRBV6-6; weak D call: TRBD1 (5 bases). Trimming took off 5 bases at V and 0 bases at J, with 10 bases between the two ends. The germline V gene encodes CDR1 MNHNY and CDR2 SVGAGI (reference sequence). The CDR3 is 14 residues long.